A single sample gave rise to the 2 T cell receptor beta chains below, sequenced in a study of Graves' ophthalmopathy and Graves' hyperthyroidism. Amplified material comprised TCR beta CDR3 regions derived from RNA transcripts. Second-round multiplex PCR came after a first-round RT-PCR that employed HTBI primers. TCRdb processed the multiplex PCR reads anew with MiXCR; each CDR3 protein has one entry. The sample contains over a million distinct CDR3 sequences, about 35% of which appear only once. Sequencing was performed on peripheral blood or thyroid tissue (not recorded which). The source of these receptors is an adult man with Graves' hyperthyroidism.

Regarding this clonotype: Sequence at one end of the junction differs from germline and may be a read error. The chain has TRBV4-2 and TRBJ2-5; D tentatively fits TRBD1 or TRBD2 (5 bases each). The CDR3 spans 13 residues. Looked up from germline, CDR1 is LGHNA and CDR2 is YNFKEQ. The CDR3 loop is CASKSLRGETQCF. The CDR3 DNA is TGTGCCAGCAAGTCATTGCGAGGGGAGACCCAGTGCTTC.

This clonotype has only a few counts. The chain uses TRBV12-3 or TRBV12-4 and TRBJ2-5; D is unresolved. Trimming pared 2 bases from V and 5 bases from J, leaving 9 bases between. CDR3 length: 13 residues. This CDR3 is CASSLWSGETQYF. The CDR3 bases are TGTGCCAGCAGTTTATGGTCCGGGGAGACCCAGTACTTC.